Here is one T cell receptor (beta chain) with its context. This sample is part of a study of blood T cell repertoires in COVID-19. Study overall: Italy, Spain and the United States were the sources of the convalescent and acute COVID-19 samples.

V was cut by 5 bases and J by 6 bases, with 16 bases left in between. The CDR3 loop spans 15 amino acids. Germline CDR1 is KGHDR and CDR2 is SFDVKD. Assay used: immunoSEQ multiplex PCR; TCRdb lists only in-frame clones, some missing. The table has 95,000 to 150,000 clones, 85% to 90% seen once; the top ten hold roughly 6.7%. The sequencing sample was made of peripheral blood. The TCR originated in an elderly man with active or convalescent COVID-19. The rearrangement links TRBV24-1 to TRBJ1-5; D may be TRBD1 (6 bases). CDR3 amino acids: CATSAGVAGSQPQHF. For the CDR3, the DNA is TGTGCCACCAGTGCAGGGGTGGCCGGAAGTCAGCCCCAGCATTTT.